The present TCR beta chain was sequenced within a study of blood T cell repertoires in COVID-19. Across the study: PBMCs, B-cell-depleted T cells, or T cells were the source of the cDNA or gDNA that made up the material.

The authors' processing: Estimated nucleated cell counts came from reference gene primer amplification. The assay was immunoSEQ multiplex PCR, and TCRdb's table has in-frame clones only and misses some. V and J calls and clone size are copied from that table; D and trimming were computed from the DNA. The repertoire holds about 200,000 clones, with more than 70% as singletons. The CDR3 covers 14 residues. V shed 4 bases and J shed 2 bases, with 10 bases lying between them. CDR1 and CDR2 (germline): MGHDK, SYGVNS. Sequenced input: peripheral blood. This sequence joins TRBV25-1 and TRBJ2-3, with D perhaps matching TRBD1 (6 bases). This clonotype was obtained from a man aged 18 to 35 with active or convalescent COVID-19. The CDR3 spells CASSVGADTDTQYF. CDR3 nucleotide sequence: TGTGCCAGCAGTGTGGGGGCAGACACAGATACGCAGTATTTT.